Following are 15 T cell receptor beta chains from one sample sequenced in a study of control samples from healthy donors and cancer patients. Sequencing used immunoSEQ multiplex PCR; TCRdb keeps in-frame clones, though not all of them. The sample holds about 97,000 clones, around 89% seen once. The sequenced sample consisted of blood. The receptors here all came from a man between 25 and 39 years old in good health.

The chain combines TRBV4-1 with TRBJ1-1, with 8 bases that match TRBD1. There are 14 residues in the CDR3. Germline V gene data show CDR1 as MGHRA and CDR2 as YSYEKL. V was pared by 2 bases and J by 6 bases, with 5 bases of the junction left unmatched. The CDR3 coding sequence is TGCGCCAGCAGCCAAATAGGACAGGGCCCTGAAGCTTTCTTT. Its protein product is CASSQIGQGPEAFF.

The V call is TRBV7-2, the J call TRBJ2-1, with 15 bases matching TRBD2. Losses at the gene ends were 7 bases for V and 5 bases for J; bases not matched to a gene: 15. The germline V gene has CDR1 SGHTA and CDR2 FQGNSA. The CDR3 loop spans 19 amino acids. The CDR3 DNA reads TGTGCCAGCACCCCCCGGGGACTAGCGGGAGGCGGCCGTGACAATGAGCAGTTCTTC. Its protein is CASTPRGLAGGGRDNEQFF. Using reference TRBV7-2 and TRBJ2-1 for the parts outside the CDR3, the full variable domain is GAGVSQSPSNKVTEKGKDVELRCDPISGHTALYWYRQSLGQGLEFLIYFQGNSAPDKSGLPSDRFSAERTGGSVSTLTIQRTQQEDSAVYLCASTPRGLAGGGRDNEQFFGPGTRLTVL.

The chain has TRBV7-8 and TRBJ1-1; D may be TRBD1 (5 bases). Germline CDR1 reads SGHVS; CDR2 reads FQNEAQ. Between the trimmed V and J ends, which lost 2 bases and 3 bases, there was a span of 7 bases. The CDR3 consists of 13 residues. The CDR3 region has the DNA TGTGCCAGCAGCTTATGGGACGACACTGAAGCTTTCTTT. Translation gives CASSLWDDTEAFF.

This clone occurred once. The CDR3 sequence: CASSGLGPDTQYF. The DNA of the CDR3 is TGTGCCAGCAGTGGGTTGGGTCCAGATACGCAGTATTTT. This rearrangement joins TRBV6-2 or TRBV6-3 to TRBJ2-3; D is unclear. The CDR3 runs to 13 residues. Germline V gives CDR1 MNHEY, CDR2 SVGEGT. Trimming took 5 bases from V and 4 from J, leaving 10 bases between them.

The J gene is TRBJ1-2, the V gene TRBV14; TRBD1 matches 8 bases. The J segment lost 6 bases and the V segment lost 7 bases, leaving 13 bases of the junction unmatched. The CDR3 loop spans 15 amino acids. Germline-derived CDR1 and CDR2 are SGHDN and FVKESK. In DNA form, the CDR3 reads TGTGCCAGCAAAAGATCGACAGGGGACCGCGATGGCTACACCTTC. It is translated as CASKRSTGDRDGYTF.

CDR3 DNA: TGTGCCAGCAGTGGATGGAGGGGTCGGGATAGCGGGGTACCGGGCGAGCAGTACGTC. It yields the protein CASSGWRGRDSGVPGEQYV. The J gene is TRBJ2-7, the V gene TRBV2, with 8 bases identical to TRBD2. CDR1 SNHLY and CDR2 FYNNEI come from the germline V gene. Trimming removed 4 bases from V and 6 bases from J; junction bases left unmatched: 23. The length of the CDR3 is 19 residues.

V gene TRBV14 combines with J gene TRBJ2-3, with 7 bases lining up with TRBD2. The V segment lost 1 base and the J segment 0 bases; nucleotides outside the gene matches: 4. This CDR3 spans 16 amino acids. The V gene's germline CDR1 is SGHDN and CDR2 FVKESK. CDR3 protein: CASSQGRGISTDTQYF. The CDR3 coding sequence is TGTGCCAGCAGCCAAGGGCGGGGGATTAGCACAGATACGCAGTATTTT.

The chain is built from TRBV5-1 and TRBJ2-2; D call uncertain. Germline V gene sequence: CDR1 SGHRS, CDR2 YFSETQ. With 1 base removed from V and 2 bases from J, the gap between germline ends came to 9 bases. CDR3 length equals 15 residues. CDR3 amino acids: CASSLYTTNTGELFF. DNA of the CDR3: TGCGCCAGCAGCTTGTACACCACTAACACCGGGGAGCTGTTTTTT.

The chain recombines TRBV5-5 with TRBJ1-5; D is unclear. The CDR3 is 16 residues long. Trimming pared 1 base from V and 0 bases from J, leaving 11 bases between. Germline-derived CDR1 and CDR2 are SGHKS and YYEKEE (reference sequence). This chain's CDR3 is CASSLRGQPSNQPQHF. CDR3 in DNA: TGTGCCAGCAGCTTGAGAGGGCAACCTAGCAATCAGCCCCAGCATTTT.

The V gene is TRBV6-4, the J gene TRBJ2-6; D unresolved. CDR3 length equals 16 residues. The V gene's germline CDR1 is MRHNA and CDR2 SNTAGT. The V and J ends lost 0 bases and 0 bases respectively, with 6 bases between them. CDR3 residues: CASSDSASSGANVLTF. CDR3 sequence (DNA): TGTGCCAGCAGTGACTCGGCAAGCTCTGGGGCCAACGTCCTGACTTTC.

The V and J genes are TRBV19 and TRBJ2-5; the match to TRBD1 covers 10 bases. With V trimmed by 7 bases and J by 5 bases, 7 bases remained unmatched. The V gene's germline CDR1 is LNHDA and CDR2 SQIVND (reference sequence). The CDR3 extends over 14 amino acids. This CDR3 is CASKGTGAGETQYF. The CDR3, as DNA: TGTGCCAGTAAGGGGACAGGGGCTGGTGAGACCCAGTACTTC.

The rearrangement uses TRBV6-5 and TRBJ1-2; TRBD1 might be the D (5 bases). V was cut by 4 bases and J by 7 bases, with 16 bases left in between. The CDR3 has 14 residues. CDR1 and CDR2 (germline): MNHEY, SVGAGI. Here the CDR3 reads CASSFGGTKIGYTF. Written as DNA, the CDR3 is TGTGCCAGCAGTTTCGGGGGGACGAAGATTGGCTACACCTTC.

The chain employs TRBV6-6 and TRBJ1-3; a weak D match, TRBD1 (5 bases). V was trimmed by 6 bases and J by 1 base, leaving 28 bases between them. The CDR3 is 20 amino acids. Per the germline V gene, CDR1 is MNHNY and CDR2 is SVGAGI (reference sequence). CDR3 loop: CASSRSLTPGRSPSGNTIYF. DNA of the CDR3: TGTGCCAGCAGCCGGTCGCTTACGCCGGGACGGAGTCCATCTGGAAACACCATATATTTT.

This chain's CDR3 is CASSSRYGQETQYF. CDR3 coding DNA: TGTGCCAGCAGCTCCCGGTACGGCCAAGAGACCCAGTACTTC. The chain combines TRBV7-2 with TRBJ2-5; D remains ambiguous. Per germline, CDR1 SGHTA and CDR2 FQGNSA. Trimming pared 4 bases from V and 1 base from J, leaving 10 bases between. The CDR3 has 14 amino acids.

This sequence joins TRBV3-1 (or the pseudogene TRBV3-2) and TRBJ1-4; 8 positions agree with TRBD1. CDR3 length: 14 amino acids. With 2 bases clipped from V and 8 bases from J, the junction kept 4 bases outside the gene matches. Germline V gene sequence: CDR1 LGHDT, CDR2 YNNKEL (reference sequence). This CDR3 is CASSQTGGGEKLFF. CDR3 nucleotide sequence: TGTGCCAGCAGCCAAACAGGGGGAGGCGAAAAACTGTTTTTT.